This passage covers 32 T cell receptor beta chains from one sample sequenced in a study of radiation and T cells in renal cell carcinoma (dated by TCRdb to the early 2020s). In the paper's terms, the time point label means: tumor resected at nephrectomy. The sample's treatment or condition label, decoded: treatment-naive control, cytoreductive nephrectomy. Library preparation employed the immunoSEQ multiplex PCR assay. The clones in this table, taken by TCRdb from immuneACCESS, are in-frame only. Not every clone is retained; where verified, under half of the shortfall comes from an unresolved V gene, and the cause of the rest is unknown. Counted in this sample were 14,000 to 15,000 clones; less than 75% of them appeared once. 15% to 20% of the sample comes from the top ten. Here the sequenced sample was tumor tissue, taken from a patient whose treatment was nephrectomy without radiotherapy. Receptors were obtained from a man in his fifties or sixties with renal cell carcinoma.

This chain uses TRBV27 with TRBJ2-7; a weak D match, TRBD2 (6 bases). The CDR3 is 13 residues long. Germline lookup yields CDR1 MNHEY and CDR2 SMNVEV (reference sequence). Trimming removed 8 bases at V and 5 bases at J, with 16 bases between. CDR3 DNA sequence: TGTGCCAGCCAAGCGGGCAGGGAGGACGAGCAGTACTTC. It is translated as CASQAGREDEQYF.

The chain joins TRBV5-4 to TRBJ2-3, with 10 bases identical to TRBD2. The CDR3 sequence is 17 residues long. Trimming at V came to 3 bases and at J to 1 base, leaving 8 bases not matched to a gene. Germline V CDR1 and CDR2: SGHNT, YYREEE (reference sequence). This CDR3 reads CASSSASGGSGTDTQYF. The CDR3, as DNA: TGTGCCAGCAGCTCCGCTAGCGGGGGAAGTGGCACAGATACGCAGTATTTT.

CDR3 loop: CASMRFGSYNEQFF. The CDR3 nucleotides read TGTGCCAGCATGCGGTTTGGATCCTACAATGAGCAGTTCTTC. V is TRBV6-5 and J is TRBJ2-1; D uncertain. This CDR3 is 14 amino acids long. Germline CDR1 reads MNHEY; CDR2 reads SVGAGI. Trimming pared 7 bases from V and 1 base from J, leaving 11 bases between.

The V call is TRBV29-1, the J call TRBJ2-3; D is ambiguous. Germline CDR1 and CDR2: SQVTM and ANQGSEA. This CDR3 region has 11 residues. Trimming took 4 bases from V and 6 from J, leaving 8 bases between them. CDR3 sequence reads: CSVAREDTQYF. CDR3 DNA: TGCAGCGTTGCCCGAGAGGATACGCAGTATTTT.

By its share, this clone is medium-sized (0.01 to 0.1%). The rearrangement joins TRBV19 to TRBJ1-2; TRBD1 matches at 9 bases. V dropped 5 bases and J dropped 8; count of bases not matched to a gene: 12. There are 15 residues in the CDR3. The germline gives CDR1 LNHDA, CDR2 SQIVND (reference sequence). DNA for the CDR3: TGTGCCAGTAGTTTCACCGGGACAGGGCTCCGGGGCTACACCTTC. Translating it yields CASSFTGTGLRGYTF.

The CDR3 nucleotides are TGTGCCAGCAGCCCGATGGGGGCGGGAAAGTACGAGCAGTACTTC. The encoded protein is CASSPMGAGKYEQYF. The chain recombines TRBV28 with TRBJ2-7; D may be TRBD1 or TRBD2 (6 bases each). The CDR3 sequence is 15 residues long. Germline CDR1 reads MDHEN; CDR2 reads SYDVKM. V was pared by 6 bases and J by 4 bases, with 19 bases between. The full variable domain, with the rest looked up from reference TRBV28 and TRBJ2-7, is DVKVTQSSRYLVKRTGEKVFLECVQDMDHENMFWYRQDPGLGLRLIYFSYDVKMKEKGDIPEGYSVSREKKERFSLILESASTNQTSMYLCASSPMGAGKYEQYFGPGTRLTVT.

This rearrangement joins TRBV5-1 to TRBJ2-3, with TRBD2 matching over 13 bases. The CDR3 spans 16 residues. J gave up 6 bases and V 2 bases, and 6 bases lay outside the gene matches. The germline V gene encodes CDR1 SGHRS and CDR2 YFSETQ. CDR3 residues: CASSFGLAGDGDTQYF. In DNA, the CDR3 is TGCGCCAGCAGCTTTGGACTAGCGGGAGATGGTGATACGCAGTATTTT.

The chain uses TRBV6-1 and TRBJ2-2, with D unclear. The CDR3 covers 14 residues. Deletions cut 6 bases from V and 4 bases from J, with 12 bases between. From germline, CDR1 is MNHNS and CDR2 SASEGT. The CDR3 DNA reads TGTGCCAGCAGCCACGGACCGGGCACCGGGGAGCTGTTTTTT. It specifies CASSHGPGTGELFF.

The V gene is TRBV19, the J gene TRBJ2-7; 7 bases are shared with TRBD1. From germline, CDR1 is LNHDA and CDR2 SQIVND (reference sequence). This CDR3 is built from 17 residues. J gave up 5 bases and V 3 bases, and 16 bases lay outside the gene matches. The CDR3 sequence: CASSIGPGQPLGDEQYF. In DNA form, the CDR3 reads TGTGCCAGTAGTATTGGGCCGGGACAGCCCCTAGGGGACGAGCAGTACTTC.

V usage is TRBV28 and J usage is TRBJ2-7; D is unclear. Germline values: CDR1 MDHEN, CDR2 SYDVKM. V lost 10 bases to trimming and J lost 1 base, with 8 bases between them. This CDR3 is 11 amino acids long. The CDR3 DNA reads TGTGCCACAGCGTCTTCCTACGAGCAGTACTTC. This codes for CATASSYEQYF.

This chain connects TRBV6-6 to TRBJ1-2; unclear D gene. The CDR3 runs to 15 residues. Trimming shortened V by 2 bases and J by 3 bases, and 13 bases separated the two germline ends. Germline CDR1 reads MNHNY; CDR2 reads SVGAGI (reference sequence). The CDR3 is CASSYPERPDYGYTF. In DNA, the CDR3 is TGTGCCAGCAGTTACCCGGAGAGACCTGACTATGGCTACACCTTC.

The chain uses TRBV7-2 and TRBJ2-7, with 8 positions matching TRBD1. Germline CDR1 reads SGHTA; CDR2 reads FQGNSA. The ends lost 6 bases at V and 4 bases at J; junction bases unmatched: 8. The CDR3 is 14 amino acids. CDR3 sequence (DNA): TGTGCCAGCAGTCAAGACAGGGGATCGTACGAGCAGTACTTC. Translation: CASSQDRGSYEQYF. Drawing the rest from reference TRBV7-2 and TRBJ2-7, the complete variable domain is GAGVSQSPSNKVTEKGKDVELRCDPISGHTALYWYRQSLGQGLEFLIYFQGNSAPDKSGLPSDRFSAERTGGSVSTLTIQRTQQEDSAVYLCASSQDRGSYEQYFGPGTRLTVT.

The chain couples TRBV4-2 to TRBJ2-2; perhaps TRBD1 as D (5 bases). The length of the CDR3 is 16 residues. V lost 1 base to trimming and J lost 1 base, with 10 bases between them. Per the germline V gene, CDR1 is LGHNA and CDR2 is YNFKEQ. CDR3 in amino acids: CASSQGGGGNTGELFF. As DNA, the CDR3 is TGTGCCAGCAGCCAAGGGGGCGGCGGGAACACCGGGGAGCTGTTTTTT.

The CDR3 sequence is CASSTRGLSSYEQYF. In DNA form, the CDR3 reads TGTGCCAGCAGTACCAGGGGCCTCAGCTCCTACGAGCAGTACTTC. The rearrangement joins TRBV6-1 to TRBJ2-7; a possible D gene is TRBD1 (6 bases). Trimming stripped 5 bases from V and 0 bases from J, with 14 bases between. The CDR3 loop spans 15 amino acids. Per germline, CDR1 MNHNS and CDR2 SASEGT.

This clone turned up a few times. This chain joins TRBV5-5 and TRBJ1-5; possible D gene TRBD1, 6 bases. There are 15 residues in the CDR3. V was shortened by 0 bases and J by 2 bases, with 9 bases between the two germline ends. The germline CDR1 and CDR2 sequences are SGHKS and YYEKEE (reference sequence). For the CDR3, the DNA is TGTGCCAGCAGCTTGGTGGGGGCTGGCAATCAGCCCCAGCATTTT. Its protein product is CASSLVGAGNQPQHF.

V is TRBV18 and J is TRBJ2-1, with TRBD1 matching 12 bases. CDR1 is KGHSH, CDR2 LQKENI, per germline. This CDR3 contains 14 residues. V lost 8 bases to trimming and J lost 6 bases; unmatched junction nucleotides: 5. This chain's CDR3 is CASNTGQGANEQFF. The CDR3 coding sequence is TGTGCCAGCAACACGGGACAGGGGGCCAATGAGCAGTTCTTC.

This chain joins TRBV6-1 and TRBJ2-7; 11 nucleotides agree with TRBD2. The CDR3 length is 15 residues. V was pared by 6 bases and J by 5 bases, with 9 bases of the junction left unmatched. The germline CDR1 and CDR2 sequences are MNHNS and SASEGT. CDR3 sequence reads: CASRPLAGVIHEQYF. The CDR3, as DNA: TGTGCCAGCAGGCCACTAGCGGGAGTTATCCACGAGCAGTACTTC.

This clone has just a few counts. The chain joins TRBV9 to TRBJ2-2, with no clear D. The CDR3 runs to 12 residues. V lost 0 bases to trimming and J lost 7 bases, with 4 bases between them. Germline CDR1 and CDR2: SGDLS and YYNGEE. The DNA of the CDR3 is TGTGCCAGCAGCGTAGCTGGCGGGGAGCTGTTTTTT. It encodes CASSVAGGELFF.

J is TRBJ2-1 and V is TRBV15, with 7 bases that match TRBD1. CDR1 and CDR2 from the germline V gene are LNHNV and YYDKDF (reference sequence). The CDR3 covers 17 residues. Germline trimming cut 0 bases from V and 0 bases from J; bases unmatched to any gene: 5. The CDR3 sequence: CATSRDRGQNSYNEQFF. The CDR3 bases are TGTGCCACCAGCAGAGATCGGGGACAGAACTCCTACAATGAGCAGTTCTTC.

This chain uses TRBV4-1 with TRBJ2-6; 11 nucleotides align to TRBD1. The CDR3 has 18 residues. Trimming removed 2 bases from V and 3 bases from J; junction bases left unmatched: 6. Germline values: CDR1 MGHRA, CDR2 YSYEKL. DNA of the CDR3: TGCGCCAGCAGCCAATTACGGGACAGGGGGTTTGGGGCCAACGTCCTGACTTTC. Translating it yields CASSQLRDRGFGANVLTF.

The V and J genes are TRBV6-6 and TRBJ2-1, with a tentative D call TRBD2 (5 bases). The CDR3 runs to 11 residues. V gave up 8 bases and J gave up 5 bases, with 7 bases separating them. From germline, CDR1 is MNHNY and CDR2 SVGAGI (reference sequence). The CDR3 DNA follows: TGTGCCAGCGGAGGTAACAATGAGCAGTTCTTC. It is translated as CASGGNNEQFF.

This clone has a handful of counts. The germline gene is not matched at one end of the junction; a read error may be the cause. The gene calls are TRBV5-1 and TRBJ1-1; 7 nucleotides agree with TRBD1. This CDR3 has 14 residues. CDR1 SGHRS and CDR2 YFSETQ come from the germline V gene. The CDR3: CASSPGQMNTEAFF. CDR3 sequence (DNA): TGTGCCAGCAGCCCGGGACAGATGAACACTGAAGCTTTCTTT.

The chain links TRBV28 to TRBJ2-3; 8 bases line up with TRBD1. CDR1 is MDHEN, CDR2 SYDVKM, per germline. This CDR3 region has 17 residues. The junction had 11 bases not matched to a gene; V was cut back by 4 bases and J by 2 bases. The CDR3 reads CASSSVRADRDTDTQYF. The DNA for the CDR3 is TGTGCCAGCAGTTCGGTCCGGGCGGACAGGGACACAGATACGCAGTATTTT.

This chain connects TRBV25-1 to TRBJ2-5; D remains ambiguous. This CDR3 has 14 residues. Germline CDR1 MGHDK, CDR2 SYGVNS. V was trimmed by 2 bases and J by 5 bases, leaving 12 bases between them. As DNA, the CDR3 is TGTGCCAGCAGTGAAGGGTCCAGTATCGAGACCCAGTACTTC. Amino acid sequence: CASSEGSSIETQYF.

This clone has a handful of counts. The chain is built from TRBV2 and TRBJ2-3; TRBD1 aligns across 7 bases. This CDR3 contains 14 residues. With V trimmed by 5 bases and J by 1 base, 3 bases remained unmatched. CDR1 is SNHLY, CDR2 FYNNEI, per germline. The CDR3 region is CASSMQGGTDTQYF. The CDR3 DNA reads as TGTGCCAGCAGTATGCAGGGGGGCACAGATACGCAGTATTTT.

V is TRBV11-1 and J is TRBJ2-1; D possibly uses TRBD1 or TRBD2 (5 bases each). V lost 5 bases and J lost 1, with 12 bases in between. Germline loops: CDR1 SGHAT, CDR2 FQDESV (reference sequence). The length of the CDR3 is 15 residues. The CDR3: CASSLEWGSYNEQFF. The CDR3 DNA sequence: TGTGCCAGCAGCCTAGAATGGGGGTCCTACAATGAGCAGTTCTTC.

This clone was counted between two and nine times. The chain employs TRBV5-1 and TRBJ1-2; TRBD1 is a possible D gene (5 bases). Germline CDR1 reads SGHRS; CDR2 reads YFSETQ. There are 13 residues in the CDR3. The germline V and J ends were trimmed by 0 bases and 6 bases, with 9 bases remaining between them. For the CDR3, the DNA is TGCGCCAGCAGCTTGGTTGGGGGGAATGGCTACACCTTC. Protein sequence: CASSLVGGNGYTF.

J is TRBJ1-1 and V is TRBV2; the D gene is possibly TRBD1 (5 bases). V lost 6 bases and J lost 4, with 9 bases in between. This CDR3 has 12 amino acids. From germline, CDR1 is SNHLY and CDR2 FYNNEI. The CDR3 sequence is CASRGPSTEAFF. The CDR3 DNA reads TGTGCCAGCAGGGGACCGAGCACTGAAGCTTTCTTT.

The CDR3 loop reads CATSREVRGQPQHF. DNA of the CDR3: TGTGCCACCTCTCGGGAGGTCCGGGGTCAGCCCCAGCATTTT. This chain connects TRBV10-3 to TRBJ1-5, with unresolved D. V lost 10 bases and J 6 bases, leaving 19 bases between the germline ends. This CDR3 spans 14 amino acids. The germline CDR1 and CDR2 sequences are ENHRY and SYGVKD.

The chain joins TRBV6-1 to TRBJ2-5; TRBD2 agrees at 9 bases. The germline V gene encodes CDR1 MNHNS and CDR2 SASEGT. The CDR3 length is 15 residues. J gave up 6 bases and V 8 bases, and 13 bases lay outside the gene matches. The CDR3 loop is CASYLPGLASKTQYF. DNA of the CDR3: TGTGCCAGCTATCTTCCGGGACTAGCCAGCAAGACCCAGTACTTC.

Regarding this clone: The junction does not match germline at one end; this may be a read error. The chain has TRBV11-2 and TRBJ2-1; 7 bases map to TRBD2. This CDR3 region has 17 residues. Looked up from germline, CDR1 is SGHAT and CDR2 is FQNNGV. In DNA form, the CDR3 reads TGTGCCAGTAGCTTAGATAGCACGGGAGGTGCAATAGGGGAGCAGTTCTTC. Protein sequence: CASSLDSTGGAIGEQFF.

The V and J genes are TRBV6-6 and TRBJ2-2, with 9 bases lining up with TRBD2. The CDR3 has 15 residues. Germline-derived CDR1 and CDR2 are MNHNY and SVGAGI (reference sequence). V lost 6 bases to trimming and J lost 4 bases; unmatched junction nucleotides: 6. DNA for the CDR3: TGTGCCAGCAGCCGCGGGGGGGCGGGCACCGGGGAGCTGTTTTTT. Its protein product is CASSRGGAGTGELFF.